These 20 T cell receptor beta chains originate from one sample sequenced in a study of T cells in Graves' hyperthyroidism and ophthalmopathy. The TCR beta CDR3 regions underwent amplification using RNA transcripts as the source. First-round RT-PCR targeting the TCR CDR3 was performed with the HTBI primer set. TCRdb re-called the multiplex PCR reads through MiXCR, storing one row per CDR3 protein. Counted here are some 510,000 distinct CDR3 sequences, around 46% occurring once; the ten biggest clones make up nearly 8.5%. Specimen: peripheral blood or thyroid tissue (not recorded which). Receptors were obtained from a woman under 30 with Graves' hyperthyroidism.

The CDR3 DNA follows: TGTGCCACCAGCACCCGGGACTACAATTCACCCCTCCACTTT. It encodes CATSTRDYNSPLHF. J is TRBJ1-6 and V is TRBV15; tentatively, D is TRBD1 (5 bases). V was cut by 4 bases and J by 7 bases, with 11 bases left in between. Germline CDR1 LNHNV, CDR2 YYDKDF (reference sequence). The CDR3 has 14 amino acids. The whole variable domain, remainder taken from reference TRBV15 and TRBJ1-6, is DAMVIQNPRYQVTQFGKPVTLSCSQTLNHNVMYWYQQKSSQAPKLLFHYYDKDFNNEADTPDNFQSRRPNTSFCFLDIRSPGLGDTAMYLCATSTRDYNSPLHFGNGTRLTVT.

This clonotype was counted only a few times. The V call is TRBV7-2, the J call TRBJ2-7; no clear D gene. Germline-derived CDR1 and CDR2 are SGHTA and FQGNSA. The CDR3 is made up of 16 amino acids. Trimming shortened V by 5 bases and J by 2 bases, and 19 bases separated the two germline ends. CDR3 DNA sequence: TGTGCCAGCAGCCTCCGTAGCTCGGACCGAGCCTACGAGCAGTACTTC. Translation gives CASSLRSSDRAYEQYF.

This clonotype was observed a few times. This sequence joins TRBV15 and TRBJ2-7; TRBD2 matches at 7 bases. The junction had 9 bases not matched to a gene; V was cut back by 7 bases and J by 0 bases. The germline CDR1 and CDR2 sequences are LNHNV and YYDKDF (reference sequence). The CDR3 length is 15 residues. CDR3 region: CATKFGGRVSYEQYF. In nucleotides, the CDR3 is TGTGCCACCAAGTTCGGTGGGAGGGTCTCCTACGAGCAGTACTTC.

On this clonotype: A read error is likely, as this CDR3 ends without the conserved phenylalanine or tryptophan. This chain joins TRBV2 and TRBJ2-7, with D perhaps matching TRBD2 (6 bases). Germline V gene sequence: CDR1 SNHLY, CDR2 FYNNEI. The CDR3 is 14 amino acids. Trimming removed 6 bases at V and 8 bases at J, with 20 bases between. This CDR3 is CASSPGTAVMKQYY. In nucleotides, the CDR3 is TGTGCCAGCAGCCCAGGGACTGCAGTGATGAAGCAGTACTAC.

The CDR3 coding sequence is TGTGCCAGCAGCTTAGTTGGCAGGGGATCCCTCCACTTT. Amino acid sequence: CASSLVGRGSLHF. V is TRBV13 and J is TRBJ1-6, with TRBD1 as a possible D gene (6 bases). The CDR3 runs to 13 residues. The germline V and J ends were trimmed by 1 base and 14 bases, with 12 bases remaining between them. Germline V gene sequence: CDR1 PRHDT, CDR2 FYEKMQ (reference sequence).

DNA of the CDR3: TGCAGCGTTGGGGAGACTAGCGGGAGCCGTAGTGGAAACATTCAGTACTTC. The encoded protein is CSVGETSGSRSGNIQYF. The genes are TRBV29-1 and TRBJ2-5; 12 bases match TRBD2. The end of the DNA aligns better with TRBJ2-4, so the J call may be wrong. Germline-derived CDR1 and CDR2 are SQVTM and ANQGSEA. The CDR3 contains 17 residues.

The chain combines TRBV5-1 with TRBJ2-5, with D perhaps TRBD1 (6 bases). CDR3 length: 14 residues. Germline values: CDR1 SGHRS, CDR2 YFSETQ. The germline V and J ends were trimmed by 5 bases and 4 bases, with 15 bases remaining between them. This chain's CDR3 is CASRPQGQSETQYF. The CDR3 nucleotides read TGCGCCAGCAGACCACAGGGACAATCAGAGACCCAGTACTTC. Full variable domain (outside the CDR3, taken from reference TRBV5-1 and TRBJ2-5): KAGVTQTPRYLIKTRGQQVTLSCSPISGHRSVSWYQQTPGQGLQFLFEYFSETQRNKGNFPGRFSGRQFSNSRSEMNVSTLELGDSALYLCASRPQGQSETQYFGPGTRLLVL.

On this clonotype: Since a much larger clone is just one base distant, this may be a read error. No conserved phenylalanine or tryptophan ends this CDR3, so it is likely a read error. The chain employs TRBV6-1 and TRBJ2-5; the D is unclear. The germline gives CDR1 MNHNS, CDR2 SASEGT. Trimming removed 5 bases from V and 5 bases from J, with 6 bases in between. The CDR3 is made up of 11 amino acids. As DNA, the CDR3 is TGTGCCAGCAGTTGGTCGGAGACCCAGTACCTC. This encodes CASSWSETQYL.

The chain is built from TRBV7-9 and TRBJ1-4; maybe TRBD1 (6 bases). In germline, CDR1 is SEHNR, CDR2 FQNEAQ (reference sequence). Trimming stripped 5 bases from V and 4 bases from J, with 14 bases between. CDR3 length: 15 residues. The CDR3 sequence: CASSQGGGRNEKLFF. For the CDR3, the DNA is TGTGCCAGCAGCCAAGGGGGGGGCCGTAATGAAAAACTGTTTTTT.

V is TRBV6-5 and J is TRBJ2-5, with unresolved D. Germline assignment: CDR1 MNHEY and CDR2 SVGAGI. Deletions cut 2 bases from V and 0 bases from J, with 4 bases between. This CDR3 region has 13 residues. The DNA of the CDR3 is TGTGCCAGCAGTTACCACAACCAAGAGACCCAGTACTTC. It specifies CASSYHNQETQYF.

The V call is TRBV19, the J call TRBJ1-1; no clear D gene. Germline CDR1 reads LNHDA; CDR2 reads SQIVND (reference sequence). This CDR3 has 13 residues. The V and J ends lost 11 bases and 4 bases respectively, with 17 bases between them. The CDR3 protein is CAWSVNWGTEAFF. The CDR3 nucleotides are TGTGCCTGGAGTGTAAACTGGGGCACTGAAGCTTTCTTT.

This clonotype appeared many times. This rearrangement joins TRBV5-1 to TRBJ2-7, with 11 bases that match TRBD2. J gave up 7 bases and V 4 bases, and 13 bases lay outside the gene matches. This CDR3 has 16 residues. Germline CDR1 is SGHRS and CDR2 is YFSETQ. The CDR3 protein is CASSLNSGRAYGEQYF. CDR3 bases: TGCGCCAGCAGCCTCAATAGCGGGAGGGCCTATGGGGAGCAGTACTTC.

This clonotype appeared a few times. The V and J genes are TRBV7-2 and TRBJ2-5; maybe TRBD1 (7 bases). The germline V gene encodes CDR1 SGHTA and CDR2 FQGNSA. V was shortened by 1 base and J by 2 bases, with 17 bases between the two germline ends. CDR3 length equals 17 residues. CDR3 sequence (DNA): TGTGCCAGCAGCTTAGTCAGGGCAGGGGGGTGGCAAGAGACCCAGTACTTC. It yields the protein CASSLVRAGGWQETQYF.

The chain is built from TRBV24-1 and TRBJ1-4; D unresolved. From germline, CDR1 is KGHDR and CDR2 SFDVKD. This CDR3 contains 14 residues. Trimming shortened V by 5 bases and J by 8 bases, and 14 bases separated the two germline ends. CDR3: CATSGTGREEKLFF. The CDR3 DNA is TGTGCCACCAGTGGAACGGGTCGGGAGGAAAAACTGTTTTTT.

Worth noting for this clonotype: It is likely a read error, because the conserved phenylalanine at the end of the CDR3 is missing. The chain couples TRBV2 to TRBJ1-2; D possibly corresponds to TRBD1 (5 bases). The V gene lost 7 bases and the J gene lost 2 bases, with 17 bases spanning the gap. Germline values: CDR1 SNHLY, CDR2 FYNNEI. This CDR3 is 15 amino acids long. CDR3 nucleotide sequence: TGTGCCAGCACCTCCCTAGGACAACAGAACTATGGCTACACCTCC. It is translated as CASTSLGQQNYGYTS.

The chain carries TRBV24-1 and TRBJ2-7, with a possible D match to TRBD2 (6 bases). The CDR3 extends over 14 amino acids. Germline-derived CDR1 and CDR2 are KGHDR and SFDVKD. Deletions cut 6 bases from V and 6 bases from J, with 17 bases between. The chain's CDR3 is CATSYTGGGLEQYF. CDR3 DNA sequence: TGTGCCACCAGTTACACCGGGGGTGGCCTCGAGCAGTACTTC.

The chain's CDR3 is CSSPDRAGYTF. Written as DNA, the CDR3 is TGCAGCTCACCGGACAGGGCTGGCTACACCTTC. V is TRBV29-1 and J is TRBJ1-2; 8 nucleotides line up with TRBD1. Per the germline V gene, CDR1 is SQVTM and CDR2 is ANQGSEA. J was trimmed by 7 bases and V by 8 bases; bases with no gene match: 6. The CDR3 covers 11 residues. Variable domain in full (rest from reference TRBV29-1 and TRBJ1-2): SAVISQKPSRDICQRGTSLTIQCQVDSQVTMMFWYRQQPGQSLTLIATANQGSEATYESGFVIDKFPISRPNLTFSTLTVSNMSPEDSSIYLCSSPDRAGYTFGSGTRLTVV.

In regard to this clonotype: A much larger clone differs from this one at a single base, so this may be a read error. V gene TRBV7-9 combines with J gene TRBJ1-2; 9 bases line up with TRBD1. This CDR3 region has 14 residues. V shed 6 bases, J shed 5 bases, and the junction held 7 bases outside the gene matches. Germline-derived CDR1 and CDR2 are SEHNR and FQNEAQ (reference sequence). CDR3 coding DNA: TGTGCCAGCAGTGAACCCGACAGGGGGTATGGCTACACCTTC. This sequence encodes CASSEPDRGYGYTF.

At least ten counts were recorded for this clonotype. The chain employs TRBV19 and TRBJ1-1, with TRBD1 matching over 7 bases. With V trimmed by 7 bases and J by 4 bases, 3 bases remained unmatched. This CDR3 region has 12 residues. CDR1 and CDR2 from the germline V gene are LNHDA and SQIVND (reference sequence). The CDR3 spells CASTPGGTEAFF. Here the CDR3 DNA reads TGTGCCAGTACCCCAGGGGGCACTGAAGCTTTCTTT.

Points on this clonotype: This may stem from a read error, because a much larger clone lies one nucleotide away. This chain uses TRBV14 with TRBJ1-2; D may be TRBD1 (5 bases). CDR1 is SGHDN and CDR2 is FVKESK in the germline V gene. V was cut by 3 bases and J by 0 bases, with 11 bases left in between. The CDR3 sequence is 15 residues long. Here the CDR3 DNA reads TGTGCCAGCAGCCAGGACATCCAAGCTAACTATGGCTACACCTTC. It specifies CASSQDIQANYGYTF.